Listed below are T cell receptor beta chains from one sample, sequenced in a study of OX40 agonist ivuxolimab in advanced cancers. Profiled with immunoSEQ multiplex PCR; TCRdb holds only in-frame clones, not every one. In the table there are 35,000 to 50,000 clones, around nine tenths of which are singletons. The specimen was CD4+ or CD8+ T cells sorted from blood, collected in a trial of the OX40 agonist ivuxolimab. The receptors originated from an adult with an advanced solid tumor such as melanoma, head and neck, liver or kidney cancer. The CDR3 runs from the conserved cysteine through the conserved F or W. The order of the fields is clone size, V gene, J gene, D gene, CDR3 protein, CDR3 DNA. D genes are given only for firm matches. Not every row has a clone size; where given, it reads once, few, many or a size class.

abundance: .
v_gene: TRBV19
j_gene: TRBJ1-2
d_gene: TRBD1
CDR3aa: CASSTQTGGYYGYTF
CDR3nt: TGTGCCAGTAGTACACAGACAGGGGGGTACTATGGCTACACCTTC

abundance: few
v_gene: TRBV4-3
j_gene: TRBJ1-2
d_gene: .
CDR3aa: CASSQVTGTSGYTF
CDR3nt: TGCGCCAGCAGCCAAGTAACCGGGACAAGTGGCTACACCTTC

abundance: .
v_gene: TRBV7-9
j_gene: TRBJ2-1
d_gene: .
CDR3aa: CASSLVLRAADEQFF
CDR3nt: TGTGCCAGCAGCTTAGTCCTCCGGGCGGCCGATGAGCAGTTCTTC

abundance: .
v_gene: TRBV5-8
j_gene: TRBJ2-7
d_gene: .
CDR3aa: CASTPNRAAYEQYF
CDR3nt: TGTGCCAGCACCCCTAACAGGGCCGCCTACGAGCAGTACTTC

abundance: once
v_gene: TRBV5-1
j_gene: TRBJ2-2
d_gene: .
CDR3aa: CASSPAEFANTGELFF
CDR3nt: TGCGCCAGCAGCCCCGCGGAGTTCGCGAACACCGGGGAGCTGTTTTTT

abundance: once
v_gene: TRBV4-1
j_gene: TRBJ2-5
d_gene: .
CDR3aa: CASSQPPIGLQETQYF
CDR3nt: TGCGCCAGCAGCCAGCCCCCAATCGGACTACAAGAGACCCAGTACTTC

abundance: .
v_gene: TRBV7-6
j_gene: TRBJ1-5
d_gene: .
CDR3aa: CASSLDGSGNQPQHF
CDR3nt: TGTGCCAGCAGCTTAGACGGGTCAGGCAATCAGCCCCAGCATTTT

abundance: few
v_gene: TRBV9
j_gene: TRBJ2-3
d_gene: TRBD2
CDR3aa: CASSVGGYSTDTQYF
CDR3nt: TGTGCCAGCAGCGTGGGGGGGTATAGCACAGATACGCAGTATTTT

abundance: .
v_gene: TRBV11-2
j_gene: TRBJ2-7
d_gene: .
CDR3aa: CASSSGSSYEQYF
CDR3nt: TGTGCCAGCAGCTCCGGGAGCTCCTACGAGCAGTACTTC

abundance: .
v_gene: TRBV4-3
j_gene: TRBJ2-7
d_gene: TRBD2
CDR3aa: CASSLEAGGAYEQYF
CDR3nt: TGCGCCAGCAGCCTAGAGGCGGGGGGAGCCTACGAGCAGTACTTC

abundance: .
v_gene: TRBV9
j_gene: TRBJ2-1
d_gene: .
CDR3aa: CASSVVSGYNEQFF
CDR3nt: TGTGCCAGCAGCGTAGTTAGCGGTTACAATGAGCAGTTCTTC

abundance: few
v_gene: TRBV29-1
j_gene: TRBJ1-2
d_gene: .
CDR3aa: CSVEDRGRGRGYTF
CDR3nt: TGCAGCGTTGAAGATCGCGGCCGTGGTAGAGGCTACACCTTC

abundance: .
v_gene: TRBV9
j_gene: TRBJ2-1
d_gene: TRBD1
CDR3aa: CASSTGQGSFHNEQFF
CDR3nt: TGTGCCAGCAGCACTGGACAGGGGTCCTTCCACAATGAGCAGTTCTTC

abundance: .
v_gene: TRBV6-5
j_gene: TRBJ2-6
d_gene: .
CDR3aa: CASSGGSGANVLTF
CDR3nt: TGTGCCAGCTCCGGGGGATCTGGGGCCAACGTCCTGACTTTC

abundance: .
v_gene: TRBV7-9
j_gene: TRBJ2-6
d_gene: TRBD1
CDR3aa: CASSVTGYGANVLTF
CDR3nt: TGTGCCAGCAGCGTGACAGGGTACGGGGCCAACGTCCTGACTTTC

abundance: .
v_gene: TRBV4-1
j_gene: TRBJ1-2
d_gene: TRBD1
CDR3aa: CASSQVILWQGEDGYTF
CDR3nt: TGCGCCAGCAGCCAAGTAATTTTATGGCAGGGGGAGGATGGCTACACCTTC

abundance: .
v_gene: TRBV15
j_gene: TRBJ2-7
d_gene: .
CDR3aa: CATSRTPYEQYF
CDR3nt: TGTGCCACCAGCCGAACACCCTACGAGCAGTACTTC

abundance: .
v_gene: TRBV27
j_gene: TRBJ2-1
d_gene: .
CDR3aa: CASSFGAGEQFF
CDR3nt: TGTGCCAGCAGTTTCGGCGCGGGTGAGCAGTTCTTC

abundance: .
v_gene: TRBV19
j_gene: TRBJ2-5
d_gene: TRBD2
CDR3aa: CASSLVLAGGETQYF
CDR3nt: TGTGCCAGTAGTTTGGTGCTAGCGGGAGGAGAGACCCAGTACTTC

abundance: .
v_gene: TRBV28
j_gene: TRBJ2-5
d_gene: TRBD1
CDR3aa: CASSAFIRTGSFGEETQYF
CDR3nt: TGTGCCAGCAGTGCCTTCATTCGGACAGGTTCATTTGGAGAAGAGACCCAGTACTTC

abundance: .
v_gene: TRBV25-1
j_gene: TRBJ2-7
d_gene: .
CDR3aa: CASSESGGHEHEQYF
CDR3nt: TGTGCCAGCAGTGAATCCGGGGGTCACGAGCACGAGCAGTACTTC

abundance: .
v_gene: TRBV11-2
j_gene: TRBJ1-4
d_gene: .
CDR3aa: CASSLGGGEKLFF
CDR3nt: TGTGCCAGCAGCTTGGGGGGAGGTGAAAAACTGTTTTTT

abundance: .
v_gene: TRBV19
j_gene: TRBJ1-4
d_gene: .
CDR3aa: CASSIGWGQSDEKLFF
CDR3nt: TGTGCCAGTAGTATAGGATGGGGACAATCGGATGAAAAACTGTTTTTT

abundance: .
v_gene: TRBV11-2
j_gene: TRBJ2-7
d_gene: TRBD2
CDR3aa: CASSAGLVFSYEQYF
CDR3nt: TGTGCCAGCAGCGCAGGACTAGTTTTTTCCTACGAGCAGTACTTC

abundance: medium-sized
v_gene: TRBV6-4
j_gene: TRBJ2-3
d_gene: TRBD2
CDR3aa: CASSDSSAGGPDTQYF
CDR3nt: TGTGCCAGCAGTGACTCGTCCGCGGGAGGGCCGGATACGCAGTATTTT

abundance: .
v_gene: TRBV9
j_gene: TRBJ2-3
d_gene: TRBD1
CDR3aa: CASGGQGRTDTQYF
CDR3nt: TGTGCCAGCGGCGGACAGGGAAGAACAGATACGCAGTATTTT

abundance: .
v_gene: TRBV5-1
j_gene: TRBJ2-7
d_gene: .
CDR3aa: CASSLVVGSSYEQYF
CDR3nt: TGCGCCAGCAGCTTGGTAGTGGGAAGCTCCTACGAGCAGTACTTC

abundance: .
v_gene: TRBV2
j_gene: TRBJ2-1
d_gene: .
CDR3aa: CASIQGGLHNEQFF
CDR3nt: TGTGCCAGCATTCAAGGCGGACTCCACAATGAGCAGTTCTTC

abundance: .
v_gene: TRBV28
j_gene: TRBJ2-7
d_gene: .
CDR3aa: CASSFRGMRDEQYF
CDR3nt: TGTGCCAGCAGCTTCCGAGGGATGAGAGACGAGCAGTACTTC

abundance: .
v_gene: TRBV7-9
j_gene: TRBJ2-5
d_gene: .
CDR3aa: CASSFGGLETQYF
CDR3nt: TGTGCCAGCAGCTTCGGGGGGCTGGAGACCCAGTACTTC

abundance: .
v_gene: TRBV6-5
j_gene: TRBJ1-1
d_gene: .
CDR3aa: CASSYTGQLSPLEAFF
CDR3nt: TGTGCCAGCAGTTACACCGGACAGTTGAGCCCGCTCGAAGCTTTCTTT

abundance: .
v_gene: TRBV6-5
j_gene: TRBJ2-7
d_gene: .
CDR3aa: CASRRTRQDEQYF
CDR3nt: TGTGCCAGCAGAAGGACCAGGCAGGACGAGCAGTACTTC

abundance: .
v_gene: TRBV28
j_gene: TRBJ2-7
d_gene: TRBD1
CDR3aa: CASSDSPGQGAQEQYF
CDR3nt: TGTGCCAGCAGCGATTCTCCGGGACAGGGGGCGCAAGAGCAGTACTTC

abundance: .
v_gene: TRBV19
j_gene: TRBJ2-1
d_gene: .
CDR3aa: CASSTKRRVPRGHEQFF
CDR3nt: TGTGCCAGTAGTACAAAGCGGAGGGTCCCAAGGGGCCATGAGCAGTTCTTC

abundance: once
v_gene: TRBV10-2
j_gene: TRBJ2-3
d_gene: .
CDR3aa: CASTLARTDTQYF
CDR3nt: TGCGCCAGCACCCTCGCCCGCACAGATACGCAGTATTTT

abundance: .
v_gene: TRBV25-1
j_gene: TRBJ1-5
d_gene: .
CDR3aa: CASSGGGSSIGNQPQHF
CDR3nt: TGTGCCAGCAGTGGGGGGGGATCAAGCATAGGCAATCAGCCCCAGCATTTT

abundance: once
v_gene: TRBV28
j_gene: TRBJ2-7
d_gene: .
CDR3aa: CASNQHTLGTTYEQYF
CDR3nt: TGTGCCAGCAACCAACACACCCTCGGGACAACCTACGAGCAGTACTTC

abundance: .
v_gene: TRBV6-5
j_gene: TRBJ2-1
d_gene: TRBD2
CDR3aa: CASSGLVSAEQFF
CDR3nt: TGTGCCAGCTCAGGACTAGTAAGTGCTGAGCAGTTCTTC

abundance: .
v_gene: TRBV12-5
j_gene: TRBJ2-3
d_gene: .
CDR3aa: CASGFPSYGAADTQYF
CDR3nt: TGTGCTAGTGGTTTCCCCTCGTACGGGGCCGCAGATACGCAGTATTTT

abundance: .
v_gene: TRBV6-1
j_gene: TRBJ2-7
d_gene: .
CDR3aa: CASWRAGSYEQYF
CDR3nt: TGTGCCAGCTGGAGGGCGGGTTCCTACGAGCAGTACTTC

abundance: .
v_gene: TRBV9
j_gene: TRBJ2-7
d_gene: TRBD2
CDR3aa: CASSATPGLAGIYEQYF
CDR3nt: TGTGCCAGCAGCGCCACCCCGGGACTAGCGGGAATCTACGAGCAGTACTTC

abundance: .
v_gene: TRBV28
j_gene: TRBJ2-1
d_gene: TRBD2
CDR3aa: CASNLAGGLRNEQFF
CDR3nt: TGTGCCAGCAACCTAGCGGGAGGCCTCCGCAATGAGCAGTTCTTC

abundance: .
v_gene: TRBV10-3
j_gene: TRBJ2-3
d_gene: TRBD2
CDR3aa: CAISGGTSPDTQYF
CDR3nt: TGTGCCATCAGTGGGGGGACTAGCCCAGATACGCAGTATTTT

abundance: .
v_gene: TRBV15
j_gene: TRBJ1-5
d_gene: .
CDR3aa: CATNADSYSNQPQHF
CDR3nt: TGTGCCACCAACGCGGACAGTTATAGCAATCAGCCCCAGCATTTT

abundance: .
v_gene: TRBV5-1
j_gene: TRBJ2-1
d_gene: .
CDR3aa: CASHGGHEQFF
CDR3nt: TGCGCCAGCCATGGAGGCCATGAGCAGTTCTTC

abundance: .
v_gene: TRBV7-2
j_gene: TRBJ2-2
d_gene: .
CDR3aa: CASSLAPITGELFF
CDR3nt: TGTGCCAGCAGCTTAGCGCCGATTACCGGGGAGCTGTTTTTT

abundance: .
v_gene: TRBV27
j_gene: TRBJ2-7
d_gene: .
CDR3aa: CASSLAGGHTYEQYF
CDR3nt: TGTGCCAGCAGTTTAGCCGGGGGCCATACCTACGAGCAGTACTTC

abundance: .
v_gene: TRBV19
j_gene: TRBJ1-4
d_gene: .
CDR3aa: CASSTRRATNEKLFF
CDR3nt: TGTGCCAGTAGTACGAGACGGGCAACTAATGAAAAACTGTTTTTT

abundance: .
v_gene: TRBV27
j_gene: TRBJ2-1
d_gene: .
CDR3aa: CASSPPNAHRLNEQFF
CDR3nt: TGTGCCAGCAGTCCACCTAACGCCCACCGCCTCAATGAGCAGTTCTTC

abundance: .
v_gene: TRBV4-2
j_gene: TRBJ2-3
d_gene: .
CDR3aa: CASSQGLSDTQYF
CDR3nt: TGTGCCAGCAGCCAGGGACTTTCAGATACGCAGTATTTT

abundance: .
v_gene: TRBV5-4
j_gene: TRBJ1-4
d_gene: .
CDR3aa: CASSDGLQTGKLFF
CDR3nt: TGTGCCAGCAGCGACGGACTCCAAACCGGAAAACTGTTTTTT

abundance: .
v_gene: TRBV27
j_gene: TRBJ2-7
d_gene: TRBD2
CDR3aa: CATSSGSSYEQYF
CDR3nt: TGTGCCACCTCTAGCGGGAGCTCCTACGAGCAGTACTTC

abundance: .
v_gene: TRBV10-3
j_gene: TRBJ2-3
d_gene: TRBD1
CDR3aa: CAISAPGQGTDTQYF
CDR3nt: TGTGCCATCAGTGCCCCGGGACAGGGCACAGATACGCAGTATTTT